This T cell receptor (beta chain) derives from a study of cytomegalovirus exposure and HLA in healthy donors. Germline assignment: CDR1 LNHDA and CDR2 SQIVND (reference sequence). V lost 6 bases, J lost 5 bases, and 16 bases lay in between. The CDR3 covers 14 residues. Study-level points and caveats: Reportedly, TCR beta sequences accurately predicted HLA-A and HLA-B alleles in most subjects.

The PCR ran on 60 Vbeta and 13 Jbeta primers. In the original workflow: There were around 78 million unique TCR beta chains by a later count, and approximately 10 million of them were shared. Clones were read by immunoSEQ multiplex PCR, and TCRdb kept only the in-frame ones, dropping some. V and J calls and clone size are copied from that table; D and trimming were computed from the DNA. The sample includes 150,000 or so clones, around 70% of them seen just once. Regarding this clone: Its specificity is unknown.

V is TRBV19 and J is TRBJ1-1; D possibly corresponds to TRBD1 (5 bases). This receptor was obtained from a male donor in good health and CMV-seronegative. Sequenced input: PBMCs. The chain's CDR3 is CASRTRDLVTEAFF. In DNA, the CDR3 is TGTGCCAGTAGAACCAGGGATCTAGTGACTGAAGCTTTCTTT.